This entry lists 3 T cell receptor beta chains sequenced from one sample in a study of cytomegalovirus exposure and HLA in healthy donors. PCR used 60 Vbeta primers and 13 Jbeta primers. Assay used: immunoSEQ multiplex PCR; TCRdb lists only in-frame clones, some missing. The data hold some 140,000 clones, with over 60% observed a single time. Input material: PBMCs. These receptors came from a male donor in good health and CMV-seropositive.

The chain combines TRBV7-2 with TRBJ2-6, with a tentative D call TRBD2 (5 bases). Trimming pared 1 base from V and 0 bases from J, leaving 10 bases between. The CDR3 length is 17 residues. CDR1 is SGHTA, CDR2 FQGNSA, per germline. The CDR3 nucleotides read TGTGCCAGCAGCTTAGACGCCACTAGCTCTGGGGCCAACGTCCTGACTTTC. Translating it yields CASSLDATSSGANVLTF.

CDR3 protein: CASSVAAGGGHEQFF. The CDR3 region has the DNA TGTGCCAGCAGCGTAGCAGCGGGGGGCGGACATGAGCAGTTCTTC. The chain combines TRBV9 with TRBJ2-1; 9 bases agree with TRBD2. Losses at the gene ends were 0 bases for V and 8 bases for J; bases not matched to a gene: 6. CDR1 is SGDLS, CDR2 YYNGEE, per germline. This CDR3 region has 15 residues.

This chain connects TRBV5-4 to TRBJ2-1; TRBD2 aligns across 8 bases. Losses at the gene ends were 3 bases for V and 7 bases for J; bases not matched to a gene: 6. CDR3 length equals 14 residues. Germline assignment: CDR1 SGHNT and CDR2 YYREEE (reference sequence). CDR3: CASSYGLAGNEQFF. CDR3 DNA: TGTGCCAGCAGCTACGGACTAGCCGGGAATGAGCAGTTCTTC.